The T cell receptor (beta chain) described here comes from a study of response to subunit inactivated influenza vaccine. Germline loops: CDR1 DFQATT, CDR2 SNEGSKA (reference sequence). The CDR3 is 12 residues long. TCRdb used MiXCR to reprocess the RT-PCR reads, holding one entry per CDR3 protein. The repertoire consists of roughly 670,000 distinct CDR3 sequences, with 13% to 15% occurring once and the leading ten covering approximately 7.6%. The sample consisted of PBMCs from blood, taken 14 days before vaccination. The J gene is TRBJ2-2, the V gene TRBV20-1; D not certain. The TCR comes from a man aged 45-60 years who received an inactivated influenza vaccine. CDR3 loop: CSARLGTGELFF. The CDR3 region has the DNA TGCAGCGCGCGCCTAGGGACCGGGGAGCTGTTTTTT.